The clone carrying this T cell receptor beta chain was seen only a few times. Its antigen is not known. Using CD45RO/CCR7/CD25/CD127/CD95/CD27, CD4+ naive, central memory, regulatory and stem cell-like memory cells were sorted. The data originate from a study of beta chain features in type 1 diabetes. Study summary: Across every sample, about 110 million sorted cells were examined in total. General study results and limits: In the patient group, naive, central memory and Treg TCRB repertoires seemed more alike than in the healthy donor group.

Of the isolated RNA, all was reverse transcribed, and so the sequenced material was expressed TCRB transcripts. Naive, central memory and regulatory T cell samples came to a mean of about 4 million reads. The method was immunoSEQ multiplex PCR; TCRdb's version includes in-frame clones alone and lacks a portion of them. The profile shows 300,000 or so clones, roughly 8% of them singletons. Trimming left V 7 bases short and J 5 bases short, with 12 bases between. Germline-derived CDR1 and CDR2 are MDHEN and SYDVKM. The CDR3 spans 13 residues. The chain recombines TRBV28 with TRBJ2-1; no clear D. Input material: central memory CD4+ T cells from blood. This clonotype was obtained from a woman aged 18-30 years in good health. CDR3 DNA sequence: TGTGCCAGCACCGCACTTGAGAACAATGAGCAGTTCTTC. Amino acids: CASTALENNEQFF.